The 29 T cell receptor beta chains below were found in one sample sequenced in a study of blood T cell repertoires in COVID-19. Only in-frame clones appear in the TCRdb table, and some are missing; sequencing was by immunoSEQ multiplex PCR. The repertoire holds around 240,000 clones, with 86% as singletons. Sequencing was done on a sample of PBMCs or T cells enriched from blood (not recorded which). These receptors were collected from a woman aged 50 to 60 who had recovered from COVID-19.

This clone was recorded once. The J gene is TRBJ2-7, the V gene TRBV7-9; D might be TRBD1 (6 bases). The germline gives CDR1 SEHNR, CDR2 FQNEAQ (reference sequence). The CDR3 totals 16 residues. V was shortened by 5 bases and J by 4 bases, with 21 bases between the two germline ends. CDR3: CASSPGATGLNYEQYF. The CDR3 DNA reads as TGTGCCAGCAGCCCAGGGGCTACCGGACTCAATTACGAGCAGTACTTC.

V is TRBV7-9 and J is TRBJ1-1, with 8 bases aligning to TRBD1. The V gene's germline CDR1 is SEHNR and CDR2 FQNEAQ (reference sequence). Unmatched junction bases numbered 2, after V lost 8 bases and J lost 3 bases. The CDR3 consists of 12 residues. For the CDR3, the DNA is TGTGCCAGCTACAGGGGGGACACTGAAGCTTTCTTT. This encodes CASYRGDTEAFF.

Only one count was recorded for this clone. This chain joins TRBV7-9 and TRBJ1-2; D unresolved. The CDR3 is 14 amino acids. Germline V gene data show CDR1 as SEHNR and CDR2 as FQNEAQ (reference sequence). Trimming cost V 5 bases and J 4 bases, with 14 bases left between them. The CDR3: CASSGGLETYGYTF. The CDR3 DNA reads as TGTGCCAGCAGCGGTGGTCTGGAGACCTATGGCTACACCTTC.

Only one count was recorded for this clone. V gene TRBV15 combines with J gene TRBJ2-5; D is undetermined. From germline, CDR1 is LNHNV and CDR2 YYDKDF (reference sequence). The CDR3 spans 13 residues. Trimming removed 6 bases from V and 5 bases from J, with 13 bases in between. This CDR3 is CATRDGAQETQYF. In DNA, the CDR3 is TGTGCCACCAGAGACGGAGCCCAGGAGACCCAGTACTTC.

A few counts support this clone. The J gene is TRBJ2-1, the V gene TRBV6-2 or TRBV6-3; a weak D match, TRBD2 (6 bases). V lost 5 bases and J 8 bases, leaving 16 bases between the germline ends. Looked up from germline, CDR1 is MNHEY and CDR2 is SVGEGT. The CDR3 has 14 amino acids. CDR3 sequence reads: CASSKGGEVDEQFF. CDR3 DNA: TGTGCCAGCAGTAAAGGCGGGGAGGTTGATGAGCAGTTCTTC.

This clone was seen a handful of times. The chain uses TRBV4-3 and TRBJ2-2, with 9 bases identical to TRBD1. V lost 2 bases and J lost 2; bases outside the gene matches: 6. Looked up from germline, CDR1 is LGHNA and CDR2 is YSLEER. This CDR3 comprises 17 residues. The CDR3 sequence is CASSQSPGQGNTGELFF. The DNA of the CDR3 is TGCGCCAGCAGCCAAAGCCCGGGACAGGGTAACACCGGGGAGCTGTTTTTT.

V is TRBV19 and J is TRBJ2-1; 12 bases match TRBD2. CDR1 and CDR2 from the germline V gene are LNHDA and SQIVND (reference sequence). Losses at the gene ends were 3 bases for V and 14 bases for J; bases not matched to a gene: 5. This CDR3 is 13 amino acids long. CDR3 residues: CASSMLAGGNEFF. The CDR3 region has the DNA TGTGCCAGTAGTATGCTAGCGGGAGGGAATGAGTTCTTC.

The chain links TRBV25-1 to TRBJ2-7, with TRBD2 identical over 9 bases. Unmatched junction bases numbered 10, after V lost 9 bases and J lost 1 base. The CDR3 loop spans 15 amino acids. CDR1 and CDR2 (germline): MGHDK, SYGVNS. The CDR3 sequence is CASGASGTSSYEQYF. The CDR3, as DNA: TGTGCCAGTGGGGCTAGCGGGACTTCTTCCTACGAGCAGTACTTC.

This rearrangement joins TRBV7-9 to TRBJ2-1, with TRBD2 matching over 9 bases. The CDR3 loop spans 16 amino acids. Losses at the gene ends were 5 bases for V and 8 bases for J; bases not matched to a gene: 13. The germline CDR1 and CDR2 sequences are SEHNR and FQNEAQ (reference sequence). The CDR3 spells CASSPRTSGLLDEQFF. For the CDR3, the DNA is TGTGCCAGCAGCCCTAGAACTAGCGGGTTGCTGGATGAGCAGTTCTTC. Full variable domain (missing parts from reference TRBV7-9 and TRBJ2-1): DTGVSQNPRHKITKRGQNVTFRCDPISEHNRLYWYRQTLGQGPEFLTYFQNEAQLEKSRLLSDRFSAERPKGSFSTLEIQRTEQGDSAMYLCASSPRTSGLLDEQFFGPGTRLTVL.

The rearrangement uses TRBV11-2 and TRBJ2-7; perhaps TRBD1 as D (6 bases). Deletions cut 0 bases from V and 6 bases from J, with 15 bases between. Germline V gene lookup returns CDR1 SGHAT and CDR2 FQNNGV. The CDR3 covers 15 residues. As DNA, the CDR3 is TGTGCCAGCAGCTTAGAGTACAGGGTAAGGGGCGAGCAGTACTTC. Translated: CASSLEYRVRGEQYF.

V usage is TRBV7-2 and J usage is TRBJ1-5; 9 bases match TRBD1. The germline V gene has CDR1 SGHTA and CDR2 FQGNSA. J lost 3 bases, V lost 5 bases, and 11 bases had no gene match. The length of the CDR3 is 17 residues. The CDR3 here is CASSVLLQGAHNQPQHF. The CDR3 region has the DNA TGTGCCAGCAGCGTACTATTACAGGGGGCCCACAATCAGCCCCAGCATTTT.

The V and J genes are TRBV28 and TRBJ1-6; TRBD1 matches 7 bases. V was clipped by 6 bases and J by 14 bases; unmatched bases: 13. Germline loops: CDR1 MDHEN, CDR2 SYDVKM. The CDR3 has 14 amino acids. CDR3 amino acids: CASSLPVEGATLHF. In DNA, the CDR3 is TGTGCCAGCAGCCTCCCCGTCGAGGGGGCGACCCTCCACTTT.

This rearrangement joins TRBV3-1 (or the pseudogene TRBV3-2) to TRBJ2-3; 11 bases fit TRBD2. After removal of 4 bases from V and 3 bases from J, the junction contained 9 bases not matched to a gene. The CDR3 is made up of 17 amino acids. Germline loops: CDR1 LGHDT, CDR2 YNNKEL (reference sequence). DNA for the CDR3: TGTGCCAGCAGCCTTCACCAACTAGCGGGAGTTACAGATACGCAGTATTTT. Encoded protein: CASSLHQLAGVTDTQYF.

The rearrangement links TRBV5-1 to TRBJ2-7, with D uncertain. This CDR3 is 13 amino acids long. V was trimmed by 7 bases and J by 2 bases, leaving 13 bases between them. The germline V gene encodes CDR1 SGHRS and CDR2 YFSETQ. DNA of the CDR3: TGCGCCAGCTCCGGTCAGGAACCCTACGAGCAGTACTTC. Protein product: CASSGQEPYEQYF.

V and J are TRBV5-1 and TRBJ2-2; D remains ambiguous. Germline loops: CDR1 SGHRS, CDR2 YFSETQ. This CDR3 has 15 amino acids. V lost 1 base and J lost 2, with 9 bases in between. CDR3 sequence: CASSLLQTNTGELFF. The CDR3 region has the DNA TGCGCCAGCAGCTTGTTACAGACAAACACCGGGGAGCTGTTTTTT.

The chain is built from TRBV5-1 and TRBJ1-1; no firm D call. Germline CDR1 reads SGHRS; CDR2 reads YFSETQ. Trimming stripped 3 bases from V and 3 bases from J, with 15 bases between. This CDR3 comprises 15 residues. The CDR3 protein is CASSYGDGGYTEAFF. The CDR3, as DNA: TGCGCCAGCAGCTACGGGGATGGAGGGTACACTGAAGCTTTCTTT.

The chain uses TRBV9 and TRBJ2-3, with D tentatively TRBD2 (5 bases). CDR3 length equals 14 residues. V dropped 4 bases and J dropped 4 bases, with 13 bases sitting between them. Germline lookup yields CDR1 SGDLS and CDR2 YYNGEE. CDR3 bases: TGTGCCAGCAGCCAACGGACTCGCGCAGATACGCAGTATTTT. Translation gives CASSQRTRADTQYF.

As DNA, the CDR3 is TGTGCCAGCAGCCAACTCGTGGGGGGGAATTCACCCCTCCACTTT. Translating gives CASSQLVGGNSPLHF. The V gene is TRBV11-2, the J gene TRBJ1-6, with D perhaps TRBD1 (5 bases). The CDR3 is 15 amino acids. Trimming removed 5 bases at V and 7 bases at J, with 15 bases between. In germline, CDR1 is SGHAT, CDR2 FQNNGV.

This chain connects TRBV28 to TRBJ2-7, with 9 bases that match TRBD1. Looked up from germline, CDR1 is MDHEN and CDR2 is SYDVKM. V lost 6 bases and J lost 1; bases outside the gene matches: 7. This CDR3 has 15 amino acids. CDR3 amino acids: CASRGGQGASYEQYF. The CDR3 nucleotides are TGTGCCAGCAGGGGGGGACAGGGCGCTTCCTACGAGCAGTACTTC.

V and J are TRBV13 and TRBJ1-2; TRBD1 matches at 8 bases. J lost 8 bases, V lost 2 bases, and 10 bases had no gene match. The CDR3 has 15 residues. Germline-derived CDR1 and CDR2 are PRHDT and FYEKMQ (reference sequence). The CDR3 region has the DNA TGTGCCAGCAGCTTAAACTCAGGGGGCGCCCGGGGCTACACCTTC. It codes for CASSLNSGGARGYTF.

This clone was recorded only once. The V gene is TRBV27, the J gene TRBJ2-4; 9 bases match TRBD1. Looked up from germline, CDR1 is MNHEY and CDR2 is SMNVEV (reference sequence). J was trimmed by 7 bases and V by 5 bases; bases with no gene match: 9. CDR3 length equals 15 residues. CDR3 sequence: CASSATGTGLNIQYF. The CDR3 DNA is TGTGCCAGCAGTGCCACCGGGACAGGGTTGAACATTCAGTACTTC.

V gene TRBV7-9 combines with J gene TRBJ1-3, with TRBD1 matching 9 bases. CDR3 size: 17 residues. In germline, CDR1 is SEHNR, CDR2 FQNEAQ (reference sequence). V gave up 5 bases and J gave up 4 bases; unmatched junction bases: 12. The CDR3 is CASSRGKGQGTGNTIYF. CDR3 in DNA: TGTGCCAGCAGCCGAGGGAAGGGACAGGGTACAGGAAACACCATATATTTT.

The chain joins TRBV4-1 to TRBJ2-5; TRBD2 matches 9 bases. V lost 0 bases, J lost 1 base, and 3 bases stayed unmatched. Germline CDR1 reads MGHRA; CDR2 reads YSYEKL. The length of the CDR3 is 16 residues. The CDR3 spells CASSQDATSGQETQYF. The CDR3 DNA sequence: TGCGCCAGCAGCCAAGATGCGACTAGCGGCCAAGAGACCCAGTACTTC.

This clone was counted between two and nine times. V gene TRBV3-1 (or the pseudogene TRBV3-2) combines with J gene TRBJ1-5; D call uncertain. CDR3 length: 13 amino acids. CDR1 LGHDT and CDR2 YNNKEL come from the germline V gene (reference sequence). V gave up 8 bases and J gave up 0 bases, with 8 bases separating them. The CDR3 DNA sequence: TGTGCCAGCGGACTGCATAGCAATCAGCCCCAGCATTTT. Protein: CASGLHSNQPQHF.

This rearrangement joins TRBV28 to TRBJ1-4; possible D gene TRBD1, 6 bases. This CDR3 comprises 16 residues. V was pared by 5 bases and J by 0 bases, with 13 bases between. Germline CDR1 MDHEN, CDR2 SYDVKM. The CDR3 loop is CASSGSYRATNEKLFF. The CDR3 region has the DNA TGTGCCAGCAGTGGGTCCTACAGGGCAACTAATGAAAAACTGTTTTTT.

V gene TRBV13 combines with J gene TRBJ1-4; D call uncertain. Germline-derived CDR1 and CDR2 are PRHDT and FYEKMQ (reference sequence). The CDR3 runs to 14 residues. Deletions cut 3 bases from V and 8 bases from J, with 13 bases between. CDR3 DNA sequence: TGTGCCAGCAGCTTGCGGGAGTCGGAAGAAAAACTGTTTTTT. It specifies CASSLRESEEKLFF.

The chain combines TRBV5-4 with TRBJ1-6; D may be TRBD1 (5 bases). The germline CDR1 and CDR2 sequences are SGHNT and YYREEE (reference sequence). The V end was cut by 0 bases, the J end by 6 bases, with 7 bases between. The CDR3 contains 14 residues. DNA of the CDR3: TGTGCCAGCAGCTTGGCCAGGGTTAATTCACCCCTCCACTTT. Its translation: CASSLARVNSPLHF. Supplemented by reference TRBV5-4 and TRBJ1-6, the full variable domain reads ETGVTQSPTHLIKTRGQQVTLRCSSQSGHNTVSWYQQALGQGPQFIFQYYREEENGRGNFPPRFSGLQFPNYSSELNVNALELDDSALYLCASSLARVNSPLHFGNGTRLTVT.

The chain combines TRBV28 with TRBJ2-1; perhaps TRBD2 as D (5 bases). Trimming pared 5 bases from V and 6 bases from J, leaving 14 bases between. The CDR3 is made up of 14 amino acids. Per germline, CDR1 MDHEN and CDR2 SYDVKM. The CDR3 here is CASSPPGILNEQFF. CDR3 in DNA: TGTGCCAGCAGTCCCCCCGGGATCCTCAATGAGCAGTTCTTC. The full variable domain, in which reference TRBV28 and TRBJ2-1 provide the parts outside the CDR3, is DVKVTQSSRYLVKRTGEKVFLECVQDMDHENMFWYRQDPGLGLRLIYFSYDVKMKEKGDIPEGYSVSREKKERFSLILESASTNQTSMYLCASSPPGILNEQFFGPGTRLTVL.

The genes are TRBV11-3 and TRBJ1-3; D may be TRBD1 (6 bases). The CDR3 spans 15 residues. Trimming left V 4 bases short and J 1 base short, with 11 bases between. Germline CDR1 reads SGHNT; CDR2 reads YENEEA. CDR3 DNA sequence: TGTGCCAGCAGCTCCCAGGGGTTGTCTGGAAACACCATATATTTT. Its protein is CASSSQGLSGNTIYF.